This is a list of T cell receptor beta chains from one sample in a study of blood T cell repertoires in COVID-19. This table comes from immunoSEQ multiplex PCR, and its TCRdb copy is limited to in-frame clones, with some not included. The table records 240,000 or so clones, about four fifths of them present only once. The sample taken for sequencing was peripheral blood. These receptors were collected from a young man who had recovered from COVID-19. CDR3s leave out the opening cysteine and the closing phenylalanine or tryptophan. Each record gives: V gene, J gene, CDR3 protein.

>TRBV7-3|TRBJ2-3
ASSPTSGGADTQY
>TRBV7-8|TRBJ2-3
ASSRSGADTDTQY
>TRBV11-3|TRBJ2-1
ASSSNRGSGGADEQF
>TRBV11-3|TRBJ2-2
ASSTRQGYTGELF
>TRBV7-2|TRBJ1-6
ASSPGQKFSYNSPLH
>TRBV5-1|TRBJ1-4
ASSSTGNYNEKLF
>TRBV24-1|TRBJ1-6
ATLGGLENSPLH
>TRBV6-5|TRBJ1-3
ASSRTGGGGNTIY
>TRBV5-1|TRBJ2-3
ASSLAGTGTDTQY
>TRBV10-3|TRBJ2-5
AISGGGQGEETQY
>TRBV2|TRBJ1-6
ASTGQGASPLH
>TRBV2|TRBJ2-1
ASSEGFLAGGEGSYNEQF
>TRBV5-1|TRBJ1-1
ASSLGRLRGRFAEAF
>TRBV19|TRBJ2-7
ASSTLAGGIGQY